This passage covers 21 T cell receptor beta chains from one sample sequenced in a study of cytomegalovirus exposure and HLA in healthy donors. Amplification used 60 Vbeta primers and 13 Jbeta primers. TCRdb keeps only in-frame clones here, not all; method: immunoSEQ multiplex PCR. The sample has around 36,000 clones, 86% seen once. The sample was PBMCs. The source is a woman in her thirties or forties in good health and CMV-seropositive.

The rearrangement links TRBV6-5 to TRBJ1-2, with 8 nucleotides matching TRBD1. CDR1 MNHEY and CDR2 SVGAGI come from the germline V gene. J was trimmed by 7 bases and V by 0 bases; bases with no gene match: 10. CDR3 length: 16 amino acids. Here the CDR3 DNA reads TGTGCCAGCAGTTACTCATGGTCGCAGGGGGCTGCTGGCTACACCTTC. Its protein is CASSYSWSQGAAGYTF.

The chain uses TRBV4-3 and TRBJ1-1; D is unclear. Trimming took 0 bases from V and 11 from J, leaving 19 bases between them. CDR3 size: 15 residues. The germline V gene encodes CDR1 LGHNA and CDR2 YSLEER. The CDR3 DNA is TGCGCCAGCAGCCAAGATTTGATGGAGGGAAGAAGCGCTTTCTTT. Amino acid sequence: CASSQDLMEGRSAFF.

This chain uses TRBV2 with TRBJ1-5; possible D gene TRBD1, 6 bases. Germline CDR1 SNHLY, CDR2 FYNNEI. This CDR3 has 14 residues. V was clipped by 6 bases and J by 7 bases, with 16 bases between them. The CDR3 nucleotides read TGTGCCAGCAGGGTACAGGGCCGGGAACAGCCCCAGCATTTT. This gives the protein CASRVQGREQPQHF.

The gene calls are TRBV5-6 and TRBJ2-1; no firm D call. The CDR3 runs to 12 residues. The germline V gene encodes CDR1 SGHDT and CDR2 YYEEEE. Trimming removed 7 bases from V and 6 bases from J, with 11 bases in between. The CDR3 DNA is TGTGCCAGCGGTCTCATGAGCAATGAGCAGTTCTTC. Its translation is CASGLMSNEQFF.

The sample holds one count of this clone. The CDR3 DNA sequence: TGTGCCAGCAGCTTGAAGGGGTTCGACACCGGGGAGCTGTTTTTT. Amino acids: CASSLKGFDTGELFF. The gene calls are TRBV5-5 and TRBJ2-2; weak D call: TRBD1 (5 bases). The germline V gene has CDR1 SGHKS and CDR2 YYEKEE (reference sequence). The CDR3 has 15 residues. Deletions cut 1 base from V and 3 bases from J, with 10 bases between.

This chain uses TRBV19 with TRBJ2-4; D is ambiguous. V shed 5 bases and J shed 10 bases, with 15 bases lying between them. CDR3 length equals 13 residues. Germline assignment: CDR1 LNHDA and CDR2 SQIVND (reference sequence). The DNA for the CDR3 is TGTGCCAGTAGTTTCGAACATCGAAAAATTCAGTACTTC. Its protein product is CASSFEHRKIQYF.

The V call is TRBV4-3, the J call TRBJ1-2, with a possible D match to TRBD1 (5 bases). This CDR3 has 14 amino acids. Germline CDR1 and CDR2: LGHNA and YSLEER. Deletions cut 1 base from V and 4 bases from J, with 10 bases between. The CDR3 loop reads CASSQVDSSYGYTF. CDR3 bases: TGCGCCAGCAGCCAAGTAGACAGTTCCTATGGCTACACCTTC.

The V gene is TRBV9, the J gene TRBJ1-2; TRBD1 matches at 10 bases. Germline V lookup: CDR1 SGDLS, CDR2 YYNGEE. This CDR3 contains 16 residues. V trimming: 3 bases; J trimming: 1 base; junction bases outside the gene matches: 6. CDR3 sequence reads: CASSAAGTGVNYGYTF. The CDR3 DNA reads as TGTGCCAGCAGCGCTGCCGGGACAGGGGTTAACTATGGCTACACCTTC.

The chain has TRBV15 and TRBJ2-7, with D maybe TRBD2 (6 bases). Germline CDR1 is LNHNV and CDR2 is YYDKDF (reference sequence). The CDR3 is 14 amino acids. Trimming left V 9 bases short and J 2 bases short, with 17 bases between. The CDR3 region has the DNA TGTGCCACGGCGTTCTCGGGGGACCCCTACGAGCAGTACTTC. Its protein is CATAFSGDPYEQYF.

This chain uses TRBV6-5 with TRBJ1-4; possible D gene TRBD1, 5 bases. Germline CDR1 MNHEY, CDR2 SVGAGI. This CDR3 is built from 16 residues. Trimming stripped 0 bases from V and 3 bases from J, with 11 bases between. This chain's CDR3 is CASSYSTGGANEKLFF. In DNA, the CDR3 is TGTGCCAGCAGTTACTCCACCGGAGGGGCTAATGAAAAACTGTTTTTT.

V usage is TRBV7-6 and J usage is TRBJ1-4, with TRBD1 matching 9 bases. The germline CDR1 and CDR2 sequences are SGHVS and FNYEAQ. The CDR3 spans 14 residues. J was trimmed by 14 bases and V by 5 bases; bases with no gene match: 12. CDR3 sequence: CASSDNLQGAKLFF. In DNA, the CDR3 is TGTGCCAGCAGCGATAACTTACAGGGGGCCAAGCTGTTTTTT.

This clone has just one count. This chain links TRBV6-5 with TRBJ1-2; D is uncertain. Germline CDR1 and CDR2: MNHEY and SVGAGI. V shed 0 bases and J shed 4 bases, with 9 bases lying between them. The CDR3 runs to 14 residues. CDR3 sequence reads: CASSYSSPVYGYTF. In DNA form, the CDR3 reads TGTGCCAGCAGTTACTCGTCCCCGGTCTATGGCTACACCTTC.

V is TRBV29-1 and J is TRBJ2-5, with 10 bases lining up with TRBD2. Germline V gives CDR1 SQVTM, CDR2 ANQGSEA. CDR3 length equals 14 residues. V lost 2 bases and J lost 7; bases outside the gene matches: 7. CDR3 DNA sequence: TGCAGCGTTGAACGGACTAGCGGTTGGGGGACCCAGTACTTC. Translated, it gives CSVERTSGWGTQYF.

V gene TRBV10-3 combines with J gene TRBJ2-7; 8 bases align to TRBD1. The CDR3 is 15 residues long. Per the germline V gene, CDR1 is ENHRY and CDR2 is SYGVKD. Losses at the gene ends were 6 bases for V and 4 bases for J; bases not matched to a gene: 11. CDR3 nucleotide sequence: TGTGCCATCAGCCAAGCACAGGGGGGAGAATACGAGCAGTACTTC. Translated, it gives CAISQAQGGEYEQYF.

The chain joins TRBV6-4 to TRBJ1-3; 10 nucleotides agree with TRBD1. The CDR3 spans 17 residues. Germline CDR1 and CDR2: MRHNA and SNTAGT. The trim removed 5 bases at V and 4 bases at J, leaving 11 bases unmatched. The CDR3: CASSFSAGTGAGNTIYF. DNA for the CDR3: TGTGCCAGCAGTTTCTCTGCCGGGACAGGGGCCGGAAACACCATATATTTT.

V and J are TRBV7-2 and TRBJ1-5; D might be TRBD1 (5 bases). Per the germline V gene, CDR1 is SGHTA and CDR2 is FQGNSA. This CDR3 has 17 amino acids. V was shortened by 1 base and J by 7 bases, with 20 bases between the two germline ends. The CDR3 bases are TGTGCCAGCAGCTTAGTGGTGGATTTTGGGGGGGGACAGCCCCAGCATTTT. Protein product: CASSLVVDFGGGQPQHF.

The chain is built from TRBV7-9 and TRBJ1-3, with a tentative D call TRBD1 (5 bases). The germline V and J ends were trimmed by 5 bases and 2 bases, with 10 bases remaining between them. CDR3 length equals 14 residues. Germline CDR1 SEHNR, CDR2 FQNEAQ (reference sequence). The CDR3 here is CASSPGTTGNTIYF. In nucleotides, the CDR3 is TGTGCCAGCAGCCCCGGGACTACTGGAAACACCATATATTTT.

This chain joins TRBV7-2 and TRBJ2-5; D might be TRBD1 (5 bases). The CDR3 is made up of 13 amino acids. V was cut by 5 bases and J by 7 bases, with 14 bases left in between. Germline CDR1 reads SGHTA; CDR2 reads FQGNSA. Written as DNA, the CDR3 is TGTGCCAGCAGCGATGGGGCCCTGGGGACCCAGTACTTC. Translating gives CASSDGALGTQYF.

This sequence joins TRBV7-9 and TRBJ1-6; tentatively, D is TRBD1 (5 bases). The CDR3 has 16 residues. Germline values: CDR1 SEHNR, CDR2 FQNEAQ (reference sequence). V lost 1 base, J lost 7 bases, and 14 bases lay in between. The CDR3: CASSLGVGAGNSPLHF. In nucleotides, the CDR3 is TGTGCCAGCAGCTTAGGAGTTGGGGCGGGAAATTCACCCCTCCACTTT. Full variable domain (rest looked up from reference TRBV7-9 and TRBJ1-6): DTGVSQNPRHKITKRGQNVTFRCDPISEHNRLYWYRQTLGQGPEFLTYFQNEAQLEKSRLLSDRFSAERPKGSFSTLEIQRTEQGDSAMYLCASSLGVGAGNSPLHFGNGTRLTVT.

Only one count was recorded for this clone. The chain employs TRBV27 and TRBJ1-2; D is ambiguous. Germline CDR1 is MNHEY and CDR2 is SMNVEV (reference sequence). CDR3 size: 18 residues. Trimming removed 3 bases at V and 5 bases at J, with 25 bases between. CDR3 amino acids: CASSFSSHREGGLYGYTF. In DNA form, the CDR3 reads TGTGCCAGCAGTTTCTCCTCCCATCGAGAGGGAGGGTTATATGGCTACACCTTC.

The chain has TRBV7-2 and TRBJ2-5; 9 bases are shared with TRBD2. The CDR3 is 16 amino acids. Losses at the gene ends were 1 base for V and 5 bases for J; bases not matched to a gene: 8. Germline V gene lookup returns CDR1 SGHTA and CDR2 FQGNSA. The CDR3 is CASSLEARGGRETQYF. DNA of the CDR3: TGTGCCAGCAGCTTAGAGGCGCGGGGGGGCCGCGAGACCCAGTACTTC.